The present entry profiles one T cell receptor beta chain with its context. The antigen it binds to is not known. The record has no base qualities; no much larger clone is one base away. V and J are truncated by 3 bases and 9 bases respectively, leaving an intervening sequence of 17 bases. There are 14 amino acids in the CDR3, from cysteine to phenylalanine inclusive. The sequence is cut down to CDR3 DNA, 42 bases in frame from base 1. For CDR1 and CDR2, the germline V gene (reference sequence) lists MNHEY and SMNVEV. TCRbeta CDR3 regions were amplified from genomic DNA by means of the immunoSEQ Assay, a bias-controlled multiplex PCR. For the original study's pipeline: Within the assay, amplification of reference gene primers was used to estimate how many nucleated cells each sample contained. Sequence reads were collapsed and filtered to measure the absolute abundance of every unique TCRbeta CDR3 rearrangement. For each sample, productive Simpson clonality was calculated as the square root of Simpson's diversity index over productive rearrangements. As stored in TCRdb, this immuneACCESS dataset retains in-frame rearrangements with V and J assigned. A fraction of the clones does not appear; measured against another copy, unresolved V genes explain less than half of the discrepancy, and the remainder lacks a known reason. V and J calls plus clone size are reproduced from that table; the DNA served to infer D and trimming. Across this sample there are approximately 230,000 clones, with 70% to 90% seen only once. 2% to 2.5% of the sample is in the top ten clones.

The entry originates in a study of blood T cell repertoires in COVID-19 (dated by TCRdb to 2018 to 2020). Study-level background: Samples from collaborators originated in the United States, Italy and Spain and spanned both the acute and convalescent phases of COVID-19. The dataset comprised deeply sampled blood TCRbeta repertoires from subjects exposed to, actively infected with, or recovered from COVID-19. Samples were obtained from the ongoing ImmuneRACE study (first 160 participants) and from 1,200 or so subjects provided by 6 global collaborators. Where available, HLA class I and class II types were taken from metadata supplied by the sample provider and were not determined by assay-based typing. The prospective study material was composed of cDNA or gDNA derived from T cells, B-cell-depleted T cells, or PBMCs. A de-identified subject ID, COVID-19 status, age in years and sex were almost always included in the sample metadata. The repertoires were made available in a free public database intended to serve as a resource for research on the immune response to SARS-CoV-2. General study outcomes and caveats: The quantity of clinical and demographic metadata differed by source and by participant and was supplied without curation.

Another Seattle source contributed samples from volunteer blood donors who had recovered from COVID-19. Collaborating institutions collected whole blood in K2EDTA tubes following their own protocols. For TCRbeta analysis, collaborators shipped samples in one of three forms: frozen whole blood, isolated PBMCs, or DNA extracted from either of those sample types. The receptor chain draws on TRBV27 and TRBJ2-5; the D gene is perhaps TRBD2, from 7 matching bases. The clonotype comes from a man aged 25-45 years who had recovered from COVID-19. Sequences were obtained from peripheral blood. The nucleotide sequence is given as TGTGCCAGCAGTTTCGGGGGGCGGGGAGGAGCCCAGTACTTC. Protein translation: CASSFGGRGGAQYF.